This T cell receptor (beta chain) was observed in a study of shared clonotypes between healthy human individuals. CDR1 is SQVTM, CDR2 ANQGSEA, per germline. The junction had 6 bases not matched to a gene; V was cut back by 5 bases and J by 1 base. The CDR3 loop spans 15 amino acids. CD45RO-negative cells were positively selected for CCR7, leaving out terminally differentiated effector memory CD45RA+ cells. Assay: immunoSEQ multiplex PCR; the TCRdb copy retains only in-frame clones and omits some. The sample holds about 2 million clones, about 95% seen once. Sample: naive CD8+ T cells sorted from blood. The sequence was collected from a man aged 18 to 29 in good health. This chain connects TRBV29-1 to TRBJ2-1; 9 bases line up with TRBD2. The CDR3 DNA reads TGCAGCGTTCACGGACTAGCGTTTTCCTACAATGAGCAGTTCTTC. As protein: CSVHGLAFSYNEQFF.